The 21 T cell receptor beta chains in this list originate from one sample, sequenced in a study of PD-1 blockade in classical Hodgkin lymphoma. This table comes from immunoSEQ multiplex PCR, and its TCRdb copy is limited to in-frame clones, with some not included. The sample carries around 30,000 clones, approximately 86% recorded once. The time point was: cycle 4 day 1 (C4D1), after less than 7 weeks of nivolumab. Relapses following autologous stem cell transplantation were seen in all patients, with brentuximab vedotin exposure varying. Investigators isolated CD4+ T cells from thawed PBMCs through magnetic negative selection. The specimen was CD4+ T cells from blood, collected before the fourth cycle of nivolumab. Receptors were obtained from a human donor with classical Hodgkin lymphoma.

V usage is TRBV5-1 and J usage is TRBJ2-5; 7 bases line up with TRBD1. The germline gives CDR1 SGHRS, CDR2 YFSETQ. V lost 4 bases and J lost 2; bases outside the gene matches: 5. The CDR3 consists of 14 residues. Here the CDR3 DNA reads TGCGCCAGCAGCAGACCGGGACAGCAAGAGACCCAGTACTTC. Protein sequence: CASSRPGQQETQYF.

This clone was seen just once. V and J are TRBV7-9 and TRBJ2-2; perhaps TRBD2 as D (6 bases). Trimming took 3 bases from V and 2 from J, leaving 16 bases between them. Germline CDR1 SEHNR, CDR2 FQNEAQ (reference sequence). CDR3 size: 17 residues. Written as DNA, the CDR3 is TGTGCCAGCAGCTTTTCCGGCAGGCGGGGTAACACCGGGGAGCTGTTTTTT. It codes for CASSFSGRRGNTGELFF.

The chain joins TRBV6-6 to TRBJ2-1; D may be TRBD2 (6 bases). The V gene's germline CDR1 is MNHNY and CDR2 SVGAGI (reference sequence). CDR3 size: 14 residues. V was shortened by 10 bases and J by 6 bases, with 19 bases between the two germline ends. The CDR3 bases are TGTGCCACCCTTTTGTTGGGGAGGTTCAATGAGCAGTTCTTC. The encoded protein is CATLLLGRFNEQFF.

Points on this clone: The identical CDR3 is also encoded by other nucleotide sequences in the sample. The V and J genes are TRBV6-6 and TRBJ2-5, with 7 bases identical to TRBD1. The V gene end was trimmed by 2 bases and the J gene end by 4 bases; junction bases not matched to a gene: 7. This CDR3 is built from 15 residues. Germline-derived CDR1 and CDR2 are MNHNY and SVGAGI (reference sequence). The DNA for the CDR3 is TGTGCCAGCAGTTACGGGCAGGGGACAGCAGAGACCCAGTACTTC. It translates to CASSYGQGTAETQYF.

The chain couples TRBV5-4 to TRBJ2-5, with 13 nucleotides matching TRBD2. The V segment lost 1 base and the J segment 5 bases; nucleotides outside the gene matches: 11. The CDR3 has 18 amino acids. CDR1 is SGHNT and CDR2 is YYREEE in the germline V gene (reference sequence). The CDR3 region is CASSLSLLAGGPLETQYF. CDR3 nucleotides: TGTGCCAGCAGCTTGTCCCTACTAGCGGGGGGGCCTTTGGAGACCCAGTACTTC.

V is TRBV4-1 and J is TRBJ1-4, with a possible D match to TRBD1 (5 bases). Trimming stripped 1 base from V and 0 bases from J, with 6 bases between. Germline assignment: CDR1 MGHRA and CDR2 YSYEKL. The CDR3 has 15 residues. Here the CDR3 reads CASSQGGPTNEKLFF. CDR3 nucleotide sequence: TGCGCCAGCAGCCAAGGGGGCCCAACTAATGAAAAACTGTTTTTT.

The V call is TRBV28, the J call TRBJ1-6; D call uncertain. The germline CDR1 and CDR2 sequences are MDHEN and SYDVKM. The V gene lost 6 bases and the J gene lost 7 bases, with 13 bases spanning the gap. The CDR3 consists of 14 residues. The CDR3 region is CASRGFGPNSPLHF. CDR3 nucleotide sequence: TGTGCCAGCAGGGGGTTCGGCCCGAATTCACCCCTCCACTTT.

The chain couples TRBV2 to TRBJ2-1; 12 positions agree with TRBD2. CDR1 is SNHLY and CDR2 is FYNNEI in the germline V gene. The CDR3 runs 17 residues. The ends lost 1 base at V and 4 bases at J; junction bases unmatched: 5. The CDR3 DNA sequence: TGTGCCAGCAGTGAAGGGACTAGCGGGGTAGGGTACAATGAGCAGTTCTTC. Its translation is CASSEGTSGVGYNEQFF. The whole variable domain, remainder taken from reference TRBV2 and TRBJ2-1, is EPEVTQTPSHQVTQMGQEVILRCVPISNHLYFYWYRQILGQKVEFLVSFYNNEISEKSEIFDDQFSVERPDGSNFTLKIRSTKLEDSAMYFCASSEGTSGVGYNEQFFGPGTRLTVL.

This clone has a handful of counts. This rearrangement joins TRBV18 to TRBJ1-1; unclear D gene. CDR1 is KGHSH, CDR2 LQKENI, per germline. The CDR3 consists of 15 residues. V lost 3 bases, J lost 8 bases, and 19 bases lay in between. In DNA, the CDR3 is TGTGCCAGCTCACCTTCAAGGCGGGTGCAGTGGGAAGCTTTCTTT. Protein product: CASSPSRRVQWEAFF. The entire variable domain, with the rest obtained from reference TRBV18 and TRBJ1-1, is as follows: NAGVMQNPRHLVRRRGQEARLRCSPMKGHSHVYWYRQLPEEGLKFMVYLQKENIIDESGMPKERFSAEFPKEGPSILRIQQVVRGDSAAYFCASSPSRRVQWEAFFGQGTRLTVV.

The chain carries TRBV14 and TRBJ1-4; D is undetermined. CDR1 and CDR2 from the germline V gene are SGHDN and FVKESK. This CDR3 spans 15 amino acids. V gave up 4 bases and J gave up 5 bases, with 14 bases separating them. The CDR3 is CASSRPGVGNEKLFF. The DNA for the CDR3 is TGTGCCAGCAGCCGTCCGGGAGTAGGGAATGAAAAACTGTTTTTT.

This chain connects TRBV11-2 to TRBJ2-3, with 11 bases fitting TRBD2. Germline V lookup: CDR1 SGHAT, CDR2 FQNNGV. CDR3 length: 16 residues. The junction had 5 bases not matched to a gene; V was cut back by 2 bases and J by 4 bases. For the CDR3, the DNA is TGTGCCAGCAGCTTACGTAGCGGGGGGGAAGCAGATACGCAGTATTTT. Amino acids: CASSLRSGGEADTQYF.

The DNA of the CDR3 is TGCGCCAGCAGCCTTCAGACGGGGGCGACCTACGAGCAGTACTTC. Translation: CASSLQTGATYEQYF. The chain carries TRBV5-1 and TRBJ2-7; D possibly matches TRBD1 or TRBD2 (6 bases each). V shed 4 bases and J shed 2 bases, with 16 bases lying between them. The CDR3 is 15 amino acids. Germline CDR1 reads SGHRS; CDR2 reads YFSETQ.

In DNA, the CDR3 is TGTGCCAGCAGCTTGGTGACCGGGGACCCCTATGGCTACACCTTC. The encoded protein is CASSLVTGDPYGYTF. This chain joins TRBV5-5 and TRBJ1-2; D might be TRBD1 (5 bases). The ends were cut back, 0 bases at V and 4 bases at J, with 13 bases in the middle. CDR3 length equals 15 residues. Germline CDR1 and CDR2: SGHKS and YYEKEE (reference sequence).

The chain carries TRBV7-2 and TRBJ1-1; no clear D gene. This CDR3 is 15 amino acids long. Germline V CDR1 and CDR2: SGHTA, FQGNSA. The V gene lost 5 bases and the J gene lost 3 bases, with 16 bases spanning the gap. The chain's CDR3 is CASSPSSGWHTEAFF. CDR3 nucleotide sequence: TGTGCCAGCAGCCCATCGTCCGGGTGGCACACTGAAGCTTTCTTT.

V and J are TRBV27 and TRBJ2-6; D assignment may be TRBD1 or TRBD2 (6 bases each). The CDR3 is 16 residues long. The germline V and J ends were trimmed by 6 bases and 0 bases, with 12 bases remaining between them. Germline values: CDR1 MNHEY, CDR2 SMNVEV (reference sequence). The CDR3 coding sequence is TGTGCCAGCAGCGGCTGGGGGGCCTCTGGGGCCAACGTCCTGACTTTC. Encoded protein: CASSGWGASGANVLTF.

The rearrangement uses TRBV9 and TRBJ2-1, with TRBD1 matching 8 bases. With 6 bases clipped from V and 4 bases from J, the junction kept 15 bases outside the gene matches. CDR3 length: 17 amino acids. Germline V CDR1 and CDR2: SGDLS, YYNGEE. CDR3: CASTRTGLRGSYNEQFF. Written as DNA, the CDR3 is TGTGCCAGCACCCGGACAGGGCTTCGGGGGTCGTACAATGAGCAGTTCTTC.

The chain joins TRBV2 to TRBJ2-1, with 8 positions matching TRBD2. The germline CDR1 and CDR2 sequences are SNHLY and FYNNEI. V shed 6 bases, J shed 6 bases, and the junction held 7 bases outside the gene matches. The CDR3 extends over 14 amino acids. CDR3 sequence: CASSSRREANEQFF. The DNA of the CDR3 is TGTGCCAGCAGCAGCAGGCGGGAGGCCAATGAGCAGTTCTTC.

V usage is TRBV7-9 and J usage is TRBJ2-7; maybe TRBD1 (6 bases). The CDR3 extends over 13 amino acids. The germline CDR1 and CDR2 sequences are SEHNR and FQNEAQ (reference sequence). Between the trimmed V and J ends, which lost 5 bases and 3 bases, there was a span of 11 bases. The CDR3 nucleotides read TGTGCCAGCAGCCTGGGACAAAACTACGAGCAGTACTTC. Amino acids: CASSLGQNYEQYF. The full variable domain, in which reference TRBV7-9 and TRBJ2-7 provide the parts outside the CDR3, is DTGVSQNPRHKITKRGQNVTFRCDPISEHNRLYWYRQTLGQGPEFLTYFQNEAQLEKSRLLSDRFSAERPKGSFSTLEIQRTEQGDSAMYLCASSLGQNYEQYFGPGTRLTVT.

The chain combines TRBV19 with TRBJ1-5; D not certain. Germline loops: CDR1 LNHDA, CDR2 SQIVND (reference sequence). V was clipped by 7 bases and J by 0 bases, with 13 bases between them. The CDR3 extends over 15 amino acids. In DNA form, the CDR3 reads TGTGCCAGTAAAGAGACAACCCTTAGCAATCAGCCCCAGCATTTT. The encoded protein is CASKETTLSNQPQHF.

Here the CDR3 DNA reads TGTGCCAGCAGCCAAGATGCGGGGGTTGATCAGCCCCAGCATTTT. This gives the protein CASSQDAGVDQPQHF. The chain recombines TRBV4-2 with TRBJ1-5; D might be TRBD1 (5 bases). CDR1 is LGHNA, CDR2 YNFKEQ, per germline. The CDR3 spans 15 residues. Trimming removed 0 bases from V and 5 bases from J, with 11 bases in between.

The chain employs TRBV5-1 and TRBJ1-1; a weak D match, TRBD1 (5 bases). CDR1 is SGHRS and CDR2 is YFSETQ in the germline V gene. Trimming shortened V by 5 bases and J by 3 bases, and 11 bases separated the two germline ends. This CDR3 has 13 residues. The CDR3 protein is CASSIGADTEAFF. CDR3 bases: TGCGCCAGCAGTATCGGGGCGGACACTGAAGCTTTCTTT.